These 28 T cell receptor beta chains originate from one sample sequenced in a study of T cell repertoires in cytomegalovirus infection (dated by TCRdb to the late 2010s). Sequencing took place on an Illumina HiSeq 1500. TCRdb took the public reads, trimmed them with fastp at Q25, ran MiXCR for clone calling and kept in-frame beta chains. A single entry per CDR3 protein holds the most common genes and DNA from its merged rows. This sample has more than 5,000 distinct CDR3 sequences in its table, and 50% to 65% of those were observed once. The ten largest clones take up 80% to 90% of the sample. Antigens for these TCRs are unknown. Sequencing was performed on PBMCs, sequenced either directly or after in vitro stimulation (not recorded which). These receptors were taken from a human donor in good health (CMV status not recorded). Some clones in this sample may be carry-over from other donors' samples.

On this clonotype itself: In this CDR3 the conserved last residue, phenylalanine or tryptophan, is missing, so a read error is likely. The limits of the CDR3 on the DNA are not certain, so only TCRdb's listed CDR3 is given. The gene calls are TRBV25-1 and TRBJ1-4. Germline lookup yields CDR1 MGHDK and CDR2 SYGVNS. Ends included, the CDR3 has 12 residues. This CDR3 reads CASRRGQDKLGL.

As concerns this clonotype: Compared with germline, one end of the junction differs, possibly owing to a read error. The gene calls are TRBV7-8 and TRBJ2-7; weak D call: TRBD2 (6 bases). The germline CDR1 and CDR2 sequences are SGHVS and FQNEAQ. CDR3 length equals 14 residues. In nucleotides, the CDR3 is TGTACTAGCAGCTGGGGCACCCCTGGCGACGAACAGTACTTC. Protein sequence: CTSSWGTPGDEQYF.

As regards this clonotype: Since the CDR3 does not end with the conserved phenylalanine or tryptophan, this likely comes from a read error. The chain uses TRBV7-2 and TRBJ1-5; 7 nucleotides match TRBD1. Germline CDR1 SGHTA, CDR2 FQGNSA. The CDR3 has 15 amino acids. The CDR3 nucleotides read TGTGCCAGCAGCCCGGGGACAGCTAGCAAACAGCCCCAGCATTGT. Protein sequence: CASSPGTASKQPQHC.

A single count supports this clonotype. A junction boundary mismatches the germline segment, possibly from a read error. This chain connects TRBV7-3 to TRBJ2-1; a possible D gene is TRBD1 (6 bases). This CDR3 contains 15 residues. The germline gives CDR1 SGHTA, CDR2 FQGTGA. The CDR3 region is CASILRTDTYNEQFF. DNA for the CDR3: TGTGCCAGCATCTTACGGACAGATACCTACAATGAGCAGTTCTTT.

The rearrangement joins TRBV24-1 to TRBJ2-1, with 10 bases matching TRBD2. V was pared by 5 bases and J by 6 bases, with 15 bases of the junction left unmatched. Germline CDR1 is KGHDR and CDR2 is SFDVKD. The CDR3 has 18 residues. The CDR3 loop is CATSGAGTLAGAFNEQFF. CDR3 sequence (DNA): TGTGCCACCAGTGGGGCAGGTACCCTAGCGGGAGCTTTCAATGAGCAGTTCTTC.

About this clonotype itself: The CDR3 end shows no conserved phenylalanine or tryptophan, and so a read error is likely. The rearrangement links TRBV28 to TRBJ2-7; 12 nucleotides align to TRBD2. This CDR3 is 16 amino acids long. Germline CDR1 is MDHEN and CDR2 is SYDVKM. Unmatched junction bases numbered 12, after V lost 5 bases and J lost 7 bases. The CDR3 loop reads CASSPLAGGPNGEQYS. The CDR3 nucleotides are TGTGCCAGCAGTCCACTAGCGGGAGGCCCAAATGGGGAGCAGTACTCC.

The rearrangement uses TRBV28 and TRBJ2-5; D may be TRBD1 or TRBD2 (5 bases each). There are 19 residues in the CDR3. CDR1 is MDHEN and CDR2 is SYDVKM in the germline V gene. V lost 6 bases and J 9 bases, leaving 35 bases between the germline ends. This CDR3 reads CASSFRGAIVRPEGEPQYF. CDR3 coding DNA: TGTGCCAGCAGCTTCAGAGGAGCTATCGTGCGACCCGAAGGGGAGCCCCAGTACTTC.

Comments on this clonotype: An end of the junction does not agree with germline; a read error may underlie this. The gene calls are TRBV6-5 and TRBJ2-3; 9 bases agree with TRBD2. This CDR3 has 17 residues. Germline V gene sequence: CDR1 MNHEY, CDR2 SVGAGI. The CDR3 DNA reads as TGTGCCAGCATTTACTCAGCGCTAGCGGGATATGCAGATACTCAGTATTTT. Protein: CASIYSALAGYADTQYF.

Concerning this clonotype itself: No conserved phenylalanine or tryptophan is present at the end of the CDR3, so a read error is the likely explanation. The rearrangement joins TRBV6-6 to TRBJ1-5; 8 bases align to TRBD1. From germline, CDR1 is MNHNY and CDR2 SVGAGI (reference sequence). The CDR3 extends over 15 amino acids. The CDR3 nucleotides read TGTGCAACATGCCTCCGACAGGGGACCAATCAGCCCCAGCATGTT. This sequence encodes CATCLRQGTNQPQHV.

This CDR3 is CASSWDITGDEQYV. The CDR3 nucleotides are TGTGCCAGCAGCTGGGACATAACTGGCGACGAGCAGTACGTC. The chain recombines TRBV7-8 with TRBJ2-7; weak D call: TRBD1 (6 bases). V lost 4 bases and J 5 bases, leaving 15 bases between the germline ends. Germline CDR1 is SGHVS and CDR2 is FQNEAQ. The CDR3 runs to 14 residues.

This clonotype was seen ten or more times. The genes are TRBV7-8 and TRBJ2-7, with 10 positions matching TRBD1. V was clipped by 6 bases and J by 0 bases; unmatched bases: 14. The CDR3 consists of 18 residues. Germline CDR1 SGHVS, CDR2 FQNEAQ. CDR3 DNA: TGTGCCAGCAGTAAATTCGGACAGGGGGATTCCAGCTCCTACGAGCAGTACTTC. Translating gives CASSKFGQGDSSSYEQYF.

This clonotype came up many times. J is TRBJ2-7 and V is TRBV7-8; the D gene is possibly TRBD1 (6 bases). The germline CDR1 and CDR2 sequences are SGHVS and FQNEAQ. With 6 bases removed from V and 5 bases from J, the gap between germline ends came to 17 bases. The CDR3 covers 14 residues. Here the CDR3 reads CASRWDTPFDEQYF. As DNA, the CDR3 is TGTGCCAGCAGATGGGACACCCCTTTCGACGAGCAGTACTTC.

There are a few counts of this clonotype. Lacking the conserved final phenylalanine or tryptophan, this CDR3 likely reflects a read error. No DNA is shown, since the ends of the CDR3 on it are uncertain; the CDR3 is the one TCRdb lists. The V gene is TRBV6-5, the J gene TRBJ1-5; TRBD1 is the table's D call and was not checked against the DNA. The V gene's germline CDR1 is MNHEY and CDR2 SVGAGI. The CDR3 length is 14 residues, termini included. CDR3 sequence: CASSMGHKNQPHHC.

The gene calls are TRBV27 and TRBJ2-1, with D maybe TRBD1 (5 bases). CDR1 and CDR2 (germline): MNHEY, SMNVEV (reference sequence). V dropped 3 bases and J dropped 5 bases, with 8 bases sitting between them. The CDR3 is 13 amino acids. CDR3 in DNA: TGTGCCAGCAGTTTTGGGGCCCACAATGAGCAGTTCTTC. Protein product: CASSFGAHNEQFF.

This clonotype is a singleton in its sample. Because it lacks the conserved phenylalanine or tryptophan at the end, this CDR3 is likely a read error. Because the CDR3's place on the DNA is in doubt, the DNA is left out and the CDR3 is given as listed by TCRdb. The chain has TRBV25-1 and TRBJ1-4. Germline values: CDR1 MGHDK, CDR2 SYGVNS. The CDR3 spans 12 amino acids, including both terminal residues. The chain's CDR3 is CASRRGKENLFC.

About this clonotype: One end of the junction varies from germline; a read error may be responsible. The V gene is TRBV6-5, the J gene TRBJ2-7; unclear D gene. CDR3 length: 12 residues. Germline assignment: CDR1 MNHEY and CDR2 SVGAGI. The CDR3: CASIDPPPEQDF. As DNA, the CDR3 is TGTGCCAGCATTGACCCCCCCCCCGAGCAGGACTTC.

This clonotype was detected once. The V and J genes are TRBV11-2 and TRBJ1-2; D gene ambiguous. Trimming removed 4 bases from V and 0 bases from J, with 15 bases in between. Germline V gives CDR1 SGHAT, CDR2 FQNNGV. CDR3 length: 16 residues. The CDR3 nucleotides read TGTGCCAGCAGCTCAAATTCTGGCCCCACTAACTATGGCTACACCTTC. Its protein is CASSSNSGPTNYGYTF.

With respect to this clonotype: This is likely a read error, given that the CDR3 carries no conserved phenylalanine or tryptophan at its end. Because the CDR3's place on the DNA is in doubt, the DNA is left out and the CDR3 is given as listed by TCRdb. V gene TRBV28 combines with J gene TRBJ1-5. Termini included, the CDR3 measures 15 amino acids. The germline V gene encodes CDR1 MDHEN and CDR2 SYDVKM. The CDR3 reads CASRPTLYSNKPPPC.

This clonotype has at least ten counts. The V gene is TRBV5-5, the J gene TRBJ2-1, with unresolved D. V was shortened by 4 bases and J by 5 bases, with 7 bases between the two germline ends. The CDR3 has 12 amino acids. Germline V gives CDR1 SGHKS, CDR2 YYEKEE (reference sequence). The CDR3 region has the DNA TGTGCCAGCAGCCATTTTAACAATGAGCAGTTCTTC. It specifies CASSHFNNEQFF.

This sequence joins TRBV7-6 and TRBJ1-2, with D perhaps matching TRBD1 (6 bases). The CDR3 contains 13 residues. Germline V gene data show CDR1 as SGHVS and CDR2 as FNYEAQ. Trimming took off 5 bases at V and 5 bases at J, with 12 bases between the two ends. For the CDR3, the DNA is TGTGCCAGCAGCCCGCAGGGGACTTATGGCTACACCTTC. Its protein is CASSPQGTYGYTF.

This clonotype turned up a few times. This is likely a read error, given that the CDR3 carries no conserved phenylalanine or tryptophan at its end. The chain links TRBV7-8 to TRBJ2-7; D tentatively fits TRBD1 or TRBD2 (5 bases each). Germline lookup yields CDR1 SGHVS and CDR2 FQNEAQ. V was cut by 4 bases and J by 10 bases, with 20 bases left in between. This CDR3 comprises 14 residues. The chain's CDR3 is CASSWDPPGDYQYC. The CDR3 nucleotides read TGTGCCAGCAGCTGGGACCCCCCTGGCGACTATCAGTACTGC.

This clonotype was recorded a few times. The chain carries TRBV19 and TRBJ1-2; 8 bases align to TRBD1. This CDR3 has 15 amino acids. J was trimmed by 7 bases and V by 2 bases; bases with no gene match: 9. Germline CDR1 and CDR2: LNHDA and SQIVND (reference sequence). The chain's CDR3 is CASSIIWQGARGYTF. CDR3 DNA sequence: TGTGCCAGTAGTATAATATGGCAGGGGGCGCGTGGCTACACCTTC.

The chain carries TRBV28 and TRBJ2-5; D might be TRBD1 (5 bases). The V gene's germline CDR1 is MDHEN and CDR2 SYDVKM. The germline V and J ends were trimmed by 2 bases and 4 bases, with 14 bases remaining between them. CDR3 size: 15 residues. The CDR3 protein is CASSLVARVIETQYF. CDR3 DNA: TGTGCCAGCAGTTTAGTGGCCAGGGTAATAGAGACCCAGTACTTC.

Concerning this clonotype itself: A junction end diverges from the germline sequence, so it may reflect a read error. V gene TRBV6-2 or TRBV6-3 combines with J gene TRBJ1-1; D remains ambiguous. The germline V gene encodes CDR1 MNHEY and CDR2 SVGEGT. This CDR3 region has 14 residues. DNA for the CDR3: TGTGCACGCAGTTCCCCAGACCCGAACACGGAAGCTTTCTTT. Protein sequence: CARSSPDPNTEAFF.

This chain uses TRBV11-2 with TRBJ2-2; the D is unclear. The CDR3 extends over 13 amino acids. Trimming cost V 5 bases and J 3 bases, with 7 bases left between them. Germline lookup yields CDR1 SGHAT and CDR2 FQNNGV. In nucleotides, the CDR3 is TGTGCCAGCAGCCAAAGTTACACCGGGGAGCTGTTTTTT. It yields the protein CASSQSYTGELFF.

Points on this clonotype: Here the CDR3 omits its conserved ending phenylalanine or tryptophan, so a read error is the likely source. This chain joins TRBV28 and TRBJ2-1; tentatively, D is TRBD2 (5 bases). Germline V gene lookup returns CDR1 MDHEN and CDR2 SYDVKM. The CDR3 sequence is 12 residues long. CDR3: CARSFYLAEQFL. For the CDR3, the DNA is TGTGCCCGCAGCTTTTACCTAGCTGAGCAGTTCTTA.

Only a few counts were recorded for this clonotype. The V and J genes are TRBV7-4 and TRBJ1-5; D is possibly TRBD1 (6 bases). The CDR3 consists of 14 residues. CDR1 SGHVT and CDR2 SQSDAQ come from the germline V gene. The V and J ends lost 3 bases and 2 bases respectively, with 8 bases between them. The CDR3 sequence is CASSFTGRNQPQHF. CDR3 DNA: TGTGCCAGCAGCTTTACAGGGCGCAATCAGCCCCAGCATTTT.

The V call is TRBV7-9, the J call TRBJ2-2; 7 bases agree with TRBD2. The CDR3 covers 15 residues. V trimming: 5 bases; J trimming: 0 bases; junction bases outside the gene matches: 3. Looked up from germline, CDR1 is SEHNR and CDR2 is FQNEAQ (reference sequence). The CDR3 DNA follows: TGTGCCAGCAGCGCACTAGCGCCGAACACCGGGGAGCTGTTTTTT. Its protein is CASSALAPNTGELFF. Looking up the rest from reference TRBV7-9 and TRBJ2-2 gives the full variable domain: DTGVSQNPRHKITKRGQNVTFRCDPISEHNRLYWYRQTLGQGPEFLTYFQNEAQLEKSRLLSDRFSAERPKGSFSTLEIQRTEQGDSAMYLCASSALAPNTGELFFGEGSRLTVL.